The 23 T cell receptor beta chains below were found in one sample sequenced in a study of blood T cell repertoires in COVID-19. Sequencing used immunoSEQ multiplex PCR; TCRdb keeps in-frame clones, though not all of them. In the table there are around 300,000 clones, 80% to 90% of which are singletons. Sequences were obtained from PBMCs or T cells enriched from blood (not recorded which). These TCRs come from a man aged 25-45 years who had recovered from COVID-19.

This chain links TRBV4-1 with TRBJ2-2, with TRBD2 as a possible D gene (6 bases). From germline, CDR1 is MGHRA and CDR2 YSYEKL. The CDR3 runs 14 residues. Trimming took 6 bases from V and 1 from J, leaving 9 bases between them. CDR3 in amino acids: CASRLALNTGELFF. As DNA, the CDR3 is TGCGCCAGCAGACTAGCCTTGAACACCGGGGAGCTGTTTTTT.

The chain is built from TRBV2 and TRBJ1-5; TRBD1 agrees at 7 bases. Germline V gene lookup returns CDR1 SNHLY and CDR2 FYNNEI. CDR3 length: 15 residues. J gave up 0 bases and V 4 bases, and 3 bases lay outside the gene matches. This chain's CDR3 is CASSGDRNSNQPQHF. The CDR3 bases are TGTGCCAGCAGTGGGGACAGAAATAGCAATCAGCCCCAGCATTTT.

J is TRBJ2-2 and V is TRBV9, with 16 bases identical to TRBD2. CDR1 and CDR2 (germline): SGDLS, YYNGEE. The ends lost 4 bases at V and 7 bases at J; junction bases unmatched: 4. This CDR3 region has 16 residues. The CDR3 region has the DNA TGTGCCAGCAGCCTGGGACTAGCGGGGGGGCTCGGGGAGCTGTTTTTT. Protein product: CASSLGLAGGLGELFF.

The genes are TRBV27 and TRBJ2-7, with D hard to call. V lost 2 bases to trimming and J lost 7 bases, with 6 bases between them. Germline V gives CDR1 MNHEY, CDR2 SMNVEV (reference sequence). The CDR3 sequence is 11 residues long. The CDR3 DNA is TGTGCCAGCAGTTTAGGGCTGGAGCAGTACTTC. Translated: CASSLGLEQYF.

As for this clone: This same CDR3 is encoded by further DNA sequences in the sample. CDR3 coding DNA: TGTGCCAGCAGTTTGGACAGTTATCAGCCCCAGCATTTT. This encodes CASSLDSYQPQHF. J is TRBJ1-5 and V is TRBV12-3 or TRBV12-4; D perhaps matches TRBD1 (6 bases). The CDR3 sequence is 13 residues long. V was pared by 3 bases and J by 5 bases, with 8 bases between.

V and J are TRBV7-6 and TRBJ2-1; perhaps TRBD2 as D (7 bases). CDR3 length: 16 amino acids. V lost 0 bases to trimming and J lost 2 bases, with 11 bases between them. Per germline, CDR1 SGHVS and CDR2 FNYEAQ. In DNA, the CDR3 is TGTGCCAGCAGCTTAGCAGGGGGAGGGGCCTACAATGAGCAGTTCTTC. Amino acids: CASSLAGGGAYNEQFF.

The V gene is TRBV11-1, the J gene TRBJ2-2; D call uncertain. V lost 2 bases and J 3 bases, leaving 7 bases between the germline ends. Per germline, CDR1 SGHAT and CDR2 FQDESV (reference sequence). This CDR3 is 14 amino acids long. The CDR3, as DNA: TGTGCCAGCAGCTTAAGCGCAGACACCGGGGAGCTGTTTTTT. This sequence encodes CASSLSADTGELFF.

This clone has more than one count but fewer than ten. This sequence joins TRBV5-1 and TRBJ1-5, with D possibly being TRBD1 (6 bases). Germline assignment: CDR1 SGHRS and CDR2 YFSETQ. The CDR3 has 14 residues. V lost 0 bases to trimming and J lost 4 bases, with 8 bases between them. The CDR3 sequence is CASSLAGTNQPQHF. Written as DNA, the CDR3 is TGCGCCAGCAGCTTGGCCGGGACAAATCAGCCCCAGCATTTT.

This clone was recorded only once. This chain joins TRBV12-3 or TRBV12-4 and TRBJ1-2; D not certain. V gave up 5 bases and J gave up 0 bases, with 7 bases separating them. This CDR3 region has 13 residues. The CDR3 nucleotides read TGTGCCAGCAGTGCTCAGGCTAACTATGGCTACACCTTC. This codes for CASSAQANYGYTF.

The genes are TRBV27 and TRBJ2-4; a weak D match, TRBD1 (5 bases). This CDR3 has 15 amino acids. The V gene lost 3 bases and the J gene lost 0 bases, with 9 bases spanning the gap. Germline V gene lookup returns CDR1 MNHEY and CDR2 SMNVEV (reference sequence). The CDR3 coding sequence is TGTGCCAGCAGTTTCCACAGGACAGCCAAAAACATTCAGTACTTC. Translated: CASSFHRTAKNIQYF.

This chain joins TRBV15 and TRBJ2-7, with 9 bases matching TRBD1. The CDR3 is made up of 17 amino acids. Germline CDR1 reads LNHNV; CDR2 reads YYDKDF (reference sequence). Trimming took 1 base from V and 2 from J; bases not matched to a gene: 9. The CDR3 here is CATSRVSGTGSTYEQYF. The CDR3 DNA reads TGTGCCACCAGCAGAGTGTCCGGGACAGGGTCTACCTACGAGCAGTACTTC.

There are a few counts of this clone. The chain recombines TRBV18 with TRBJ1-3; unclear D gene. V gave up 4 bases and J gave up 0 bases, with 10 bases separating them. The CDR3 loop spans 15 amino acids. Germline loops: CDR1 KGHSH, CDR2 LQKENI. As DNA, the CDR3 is TGTGCCAGCTCACAGGCAGGCCGCTCTGGAAACACCATATATTTT. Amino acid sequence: CASSQAGRSGNTIYF.

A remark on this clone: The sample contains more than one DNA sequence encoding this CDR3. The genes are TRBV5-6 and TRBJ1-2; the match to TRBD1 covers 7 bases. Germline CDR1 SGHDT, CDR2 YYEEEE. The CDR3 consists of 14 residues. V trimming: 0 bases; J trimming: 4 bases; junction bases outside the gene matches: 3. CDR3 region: CASSLGQGFYGYTF. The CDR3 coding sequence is TGTGCCAGCAGCTTGGGACAGGGATTCTATGGCTACACCTTC.

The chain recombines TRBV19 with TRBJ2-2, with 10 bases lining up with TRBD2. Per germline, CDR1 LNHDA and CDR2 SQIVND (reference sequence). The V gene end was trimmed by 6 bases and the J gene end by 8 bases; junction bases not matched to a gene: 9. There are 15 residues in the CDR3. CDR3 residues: CASSSTSGAVGELFF. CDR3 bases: TGTGCCAGTAGCTCTACTAGCGGGGCGGTTGGGGAGCTGTTTTTT.

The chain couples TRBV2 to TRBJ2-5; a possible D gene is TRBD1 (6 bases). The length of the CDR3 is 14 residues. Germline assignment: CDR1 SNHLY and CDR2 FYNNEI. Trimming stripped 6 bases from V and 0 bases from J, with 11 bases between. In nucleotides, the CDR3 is TGTGCCAGCAGCTTCGGGACATACCAAGAGACCCAGTACTTC. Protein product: CASSFGTYQETQYF.

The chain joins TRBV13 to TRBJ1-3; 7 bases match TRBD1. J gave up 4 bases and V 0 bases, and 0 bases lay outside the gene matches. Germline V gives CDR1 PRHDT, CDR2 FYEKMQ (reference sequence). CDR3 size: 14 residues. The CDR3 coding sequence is TGTGCCAGCAGCTTAGGGGGACAGGGAAACACCATATATTTT. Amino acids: CASSLGGQGNTIYF.

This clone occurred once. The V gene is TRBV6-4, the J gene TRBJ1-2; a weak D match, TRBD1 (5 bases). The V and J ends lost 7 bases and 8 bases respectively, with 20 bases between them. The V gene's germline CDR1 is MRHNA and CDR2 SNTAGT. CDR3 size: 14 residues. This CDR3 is CASMTQGLLQGYTF. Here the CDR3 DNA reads TGTGCCAGCATGACCCAGGGTTTACTACAGGGCTACACCTTC.

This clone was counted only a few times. CDR3 sequence (DNA): TGTGCCAGCAGTGAGGTTGCGGGGACCTATAATTCACCCCTCCACTTT. It specifies CASSEVAGTYNSPLHF. The chain recombines TRBV6-1 with TRBJ1-6; D is unclear. The CDR3 consists of 16 residues. V lost 3 bases and J 2 bases, leaving 11 bases between the germline ends. Germline V gene lookup returns CDR1 MNHNS and CDR2 SASEGT.

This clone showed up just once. The CDR3 DNA sequence: TGTGCTAGTGGTTTGGCATACCGGGACAGGGAATATGAGCAGTTCTTC. This sequence encodes CASGLAYRDREYEQFF. The V gene is TRBV12-5, the J gene TRBJ2-1; 9 positions agree with TRBD1. V was clipped by 1 base and J by 8 bases; unmatched bases: 9. The CDR3 is 16 amino acids. Germline V gene lookup returns CDR1 LGHNT and CDR2 FRNRAP.

CDR3 DNA sequence: TGTGCCAGCAGCTTCTCCTTCGGGCGGACTAGCACAGATACGCAGTATTTT. The encoded protein is CASSFSFGRTSTDTQYF. V is TRBV7-2 and J is TRBJ2-3, with D possibly being TRBD2 (5 bases). Germline CDR1 and CDR2: SGHTA and FQGNSA. Between the trimmed V and J ends, which lost 3 bases and 0 bases, there was a span of 16 bases. The CDR3 spans 17 residues.

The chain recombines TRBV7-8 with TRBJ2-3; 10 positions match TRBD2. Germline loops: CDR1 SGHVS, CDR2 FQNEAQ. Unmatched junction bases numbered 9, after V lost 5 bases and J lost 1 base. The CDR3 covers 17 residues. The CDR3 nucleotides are TGTGCCAGCAGCCCAGTCACCGGGACTAGCGGCACAGATACGCAGTATTTT. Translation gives CASSPVTGTSGTDTQYF.

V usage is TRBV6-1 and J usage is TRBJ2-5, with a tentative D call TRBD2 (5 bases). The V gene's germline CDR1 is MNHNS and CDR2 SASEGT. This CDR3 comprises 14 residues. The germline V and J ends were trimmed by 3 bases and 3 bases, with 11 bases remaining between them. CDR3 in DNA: TGTGCCAGCAGTGATAGGACGGGGAAAGAGACCCAGTACTTC. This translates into CASSDRTGKETQYF.

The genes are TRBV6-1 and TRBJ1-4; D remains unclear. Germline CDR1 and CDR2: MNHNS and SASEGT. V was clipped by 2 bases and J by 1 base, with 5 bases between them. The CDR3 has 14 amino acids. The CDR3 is CASSERRTNEKLFF. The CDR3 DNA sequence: TGTGCCAGCAGTGAACGGAGAACTAATGAAAAACTGTTTTTT.